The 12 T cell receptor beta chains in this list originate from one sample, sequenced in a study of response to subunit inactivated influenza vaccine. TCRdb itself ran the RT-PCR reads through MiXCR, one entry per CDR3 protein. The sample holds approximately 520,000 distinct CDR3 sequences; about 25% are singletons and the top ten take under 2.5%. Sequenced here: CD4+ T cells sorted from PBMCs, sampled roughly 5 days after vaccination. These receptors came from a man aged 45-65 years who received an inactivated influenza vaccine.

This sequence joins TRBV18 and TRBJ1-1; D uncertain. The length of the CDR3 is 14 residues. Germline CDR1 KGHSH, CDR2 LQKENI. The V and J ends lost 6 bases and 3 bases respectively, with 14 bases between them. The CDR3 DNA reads TGTGCCAGCTCTTACCGCCACGGTTACACTGAAGCTTTCTTT. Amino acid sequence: CASSYRHGYTEAFF.

The CDR3 here is CASSLIDRGTEAFF. The CDR3 DNA sequence: TGTGCCAGCAGTCTTATAGACCGTGGCACTGAAGCTTTCTTT. V is TRBV27 and J is TRBJ1-1; D not resolved. Trimming shortened V by 5 bases and J by 4 bases, and 14 bases separated the two germline ends. This CDR3 region has 14 residues. Germline V gene data show CDR1 as MNHEY and CDR2 as SMNVEV (reference sequence).

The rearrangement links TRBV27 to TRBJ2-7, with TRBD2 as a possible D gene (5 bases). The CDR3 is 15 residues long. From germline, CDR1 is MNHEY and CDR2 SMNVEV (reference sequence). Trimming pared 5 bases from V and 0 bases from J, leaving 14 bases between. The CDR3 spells CASSTILGSSYEQYF. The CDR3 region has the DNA TGTGCCAGCAGTACCATCCTGGGGAGCTCCTACGAGCAGTACTTC.

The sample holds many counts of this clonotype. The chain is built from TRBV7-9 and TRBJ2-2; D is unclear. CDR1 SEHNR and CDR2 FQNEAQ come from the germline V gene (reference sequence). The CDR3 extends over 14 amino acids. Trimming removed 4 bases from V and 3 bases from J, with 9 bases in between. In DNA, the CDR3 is TGTGCCAGCAGCTCATTAAGACACACCGGGGAGCTGTTTTTT. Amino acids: CASSSLRHTGELFF. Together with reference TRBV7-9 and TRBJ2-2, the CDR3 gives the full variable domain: DTGVSQNPRHKITKRGQNVTFRCDPISEHNRLYWYRQTLGQGPEFLTYFQNEAQLEKSRLLSDRFSAERPKGSFSTLEIQRTEQGDSAMYLCASSSLRHTGELFFGEGSRLTVL.

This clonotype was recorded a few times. The CDR3 reads CASSQNRDAYEQYF. The CDR3 nucleotides are TGTGCCAGCAGCCAAAATAGGGATGCCTACGAGCAGTACTTC. This chain uses TRBV7-2 with TRBJ2-7; D unresolved. V lost 5 bases, J lost 2 bases, and 13 bases lay in between. Germline V gene sequence: CDR1 SGHTA, CDR2 FQGNSA. The CDR3 runs to 14 residues.

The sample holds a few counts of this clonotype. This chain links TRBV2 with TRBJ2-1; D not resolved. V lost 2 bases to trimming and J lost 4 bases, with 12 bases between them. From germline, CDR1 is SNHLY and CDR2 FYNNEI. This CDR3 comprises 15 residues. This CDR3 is CASSEQGSPYNEQFF. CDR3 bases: TGTGCCAGCAGTGAACAAGGATCCCCTTACAATGAGCAGTTCTTC. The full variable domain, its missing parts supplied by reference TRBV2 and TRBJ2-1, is EPEVTQTPSHQVTQMGQEVILRCVPISNHLYFYWYRQILGQKVEFLVSFYNNEISEKSEIFDDQFSVERPDGSNFTLKIRSTKLEDSAMYFCASSEQGSPYNEQFFGPGTRLTVL.

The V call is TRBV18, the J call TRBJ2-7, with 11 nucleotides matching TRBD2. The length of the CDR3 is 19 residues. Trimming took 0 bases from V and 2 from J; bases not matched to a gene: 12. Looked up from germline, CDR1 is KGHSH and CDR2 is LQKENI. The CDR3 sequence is CASSPPVTSGDSSPYEQYF. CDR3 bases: TGTGCCAGCTCACCACCGGTGACTAGCGGGGACAGTTCTCCCTACGAGCAGTACTTC.

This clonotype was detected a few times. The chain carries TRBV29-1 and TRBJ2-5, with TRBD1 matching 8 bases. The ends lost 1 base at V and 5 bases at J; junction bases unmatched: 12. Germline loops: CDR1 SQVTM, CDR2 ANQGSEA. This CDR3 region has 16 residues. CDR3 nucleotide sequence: TGCAGCGTTGAAGTCTTGGGGACAGGTCGGGGGGAGACCCAGTACTTC. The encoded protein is CSVEVLGTGRGETQYF. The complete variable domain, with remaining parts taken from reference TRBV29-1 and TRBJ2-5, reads SAVISQKPSRDICQRGTSLTIQCQVDSQVTMMFWYRQQPGQSLTLIATANQGSEATYESGFVIDKFPISRPNLTFSTLTVSNMSPEDSSIYLCSVEVLGTGRGETQYFGPGTRLLVL.

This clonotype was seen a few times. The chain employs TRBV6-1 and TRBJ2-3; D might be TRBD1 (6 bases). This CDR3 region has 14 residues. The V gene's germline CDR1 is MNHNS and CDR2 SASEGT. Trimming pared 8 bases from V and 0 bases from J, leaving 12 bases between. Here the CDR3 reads CASGQGRSTDTQYF. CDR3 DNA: TGTGCCAGCGGTCAGGGGCGAAGCACAGATACGCAGTATTTT.

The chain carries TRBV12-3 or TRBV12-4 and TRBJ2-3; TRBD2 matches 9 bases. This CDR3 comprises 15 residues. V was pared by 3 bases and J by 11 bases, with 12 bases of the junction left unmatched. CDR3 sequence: CASSLWRGGSSRQYF. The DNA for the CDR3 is TGTGCCAGCAGTTTGTGGCGGGGGGGCTCTAGTAGGCAGTATTTT.

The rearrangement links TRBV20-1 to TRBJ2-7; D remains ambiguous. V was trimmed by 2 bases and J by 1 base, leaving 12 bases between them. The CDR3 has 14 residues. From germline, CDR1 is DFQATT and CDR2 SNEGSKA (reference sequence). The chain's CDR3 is CSARQIINSYEQYF. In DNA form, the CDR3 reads TGCAGTGCTAGACAGATTATTAATTCCTACGAGCAGTACTTC.

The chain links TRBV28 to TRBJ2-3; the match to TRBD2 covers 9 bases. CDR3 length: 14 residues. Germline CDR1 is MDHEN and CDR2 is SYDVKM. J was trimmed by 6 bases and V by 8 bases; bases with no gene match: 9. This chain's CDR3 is CASANLGLADTQYF. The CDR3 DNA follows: TGTGCCAGCGCAAACTTAGGACTAGCGGATACGCAGTATTTT.